A selection of T cell receptor beta chains follows, all from one sample in a study of Ad26.COV2.S vaccination and SARS-CoV-2 variants. Measured with immunoSEQ multiplex PCR; TCRdb has only the in-frame clones, and not every one. The table includes about 400,000 clones, 70% to 90% detected once. The sequencing used peripheral blood, collected in a trial of Ad26.COV2.S vaccine versus placebo. Source of these receptors: a person aged 18 to 65 who received the Ad26.COV2.S COVID-19 vaccine or a placebo. CDR3s include the opening cysteine and the closing phenylalanine or tryptophan. Fields, in order: J gene, clone size, D gene, V gene, CDR3 DNA, CDR3 protein. D genes are given only for firm matches. Expanded clones get a size class; other rows say once, few or many, or leave the size out.

TRBJ1-6 | few | - | TRBV2 | TGTGCCAGCAGTGAACTCGCAGGGCTAAATTCACCCCTCCACTTT | CASSELAGLNSPLHF
TRBJ1-1 | - | - | TRBV6-1 | TGTGCCAGCAGTTCCCAGGGTGGGGGGGACGCTTTCTTT | CASSSQGGGDAFF
TRBJ1-1 | - | TRBD1 | TRBV28 | TGTGCCAGCAGTTTACCGCGGGACAGCGAAGCTTTCTTT | CASSLPRDSEAFF
TRBJ2-4 | - | - | TRBV7-8 | TGTGCCAGCAGCCCCCCTAGGGCTAGAAAAAACATTCAGTACTTC | CASSPPRARKNIQYF
TRBJ2-2 | - | TRBD1 | TRBV5-4 | TGTGCCAGCAGCATTACAGGGGGCGGATTCAACACCGGGGAGCTGTTTTTT | CASSITGGGFNTGELFF
TRBJ2-1 | - | - | TRBV28 | TGTGCCAGCAGTCTCCCCCGGGACACCCAGGATGAGCAGTTCTTC | CASSLPRDTQDEQFF
TRBJ1-2 | - | TRBD1 | TRBV7-2 | TGTGCCAGCAGCCCCCGCCCGACAGGGAATAACTATGGCTACACCTTC | CASSPRPTGNNYGYTF
TRBJ1-5 | - | - | TRBV2 | TGTGCCAGCAGTCTTGGGATATATAGCAATCAGCCCCAGCATTTT | CASSLGIYSNQPQHF
TRBJ2-7 | - | - | TRBV4-1 | TGCGCCAGCAGCCCGAGCCAGGGGACCCCCTACGAGCAGTACTTC | CASSPSQGTPYEQYF
TRBJ1-2 | - | - | TRBV18 | TGTGCCAGCTCACCACTAAAAAGTGGAGGTATCTATGGCTACACCTTC | CASSPLKSGGIYGYTF
TRBJ2-1 | - | - | TRBV30 | TGTGCCTGGAGTAAGCGGTACTACAATGAGCAGTTCTTC | CAWSKRYYNEQFF
TRBJ2-2 | - | TRBD1 | TRBV9 | TGTGCCAGCAGCGATCTTTCCGGGACAGGTAACACCGGGGAGCTGTTTTTT | CASSDLSGTGNTGELFF
TRBJ1-1 | - | - | TRBV14 | TGTGCCAGCAGCCGAGCCGACGGGACTGAAGCTTTCTTT | CASSRADGTEAFF
TRBJ1-3 | - | - | TRBV27 | TGTGCCAGCAGTTTAGGAGCCTCTGGAAACACCATATATTTT | CASSLGASGNTIYF
TRBJ2-7 | - | - | TRBV6-5 | TGTGCCAGCAGACTGCGGACGGGACCCTACGAGCAGTACTTC | CASRLRTGPYEQYF
TRBJ1-2 | - | - | TRBV6-5 | TGTGCCGCTAGCGGACACGTCGAAGTCTATGGCTACACCTTC | CAASGHVEVYGYTF
TRBJ1-5 | - | TRBD1 | TRBV6-5 | TGTGCCAGCAAAACAGGGGGCGGTCAGCCCCAGCATTTT | CASKTGGGQPQHF
TRBJ2-3 | - | TRBD2 | TRBV28 | TGTGCCACAGGGACTAGCGGGACCTATACGCAGTATTTT | CATGTSGTYTQYF
TRBJ1-1 | - | - | TRBV7-3 | TGTGCCAGCAGCCCGGTCCCCACCACTGAAGCTTTCTTT | CASSPVPTTEAFF
TRBJ2-3 | - | - | TRBV19 | TGTGCCAGTAGTATTTCGGGGACCCACACAGATACGCAGTATTTT | CASSISGTHTDTQYF
TRBJ2-3 | - | - | TRBV28 | TGTGCCAGCAGTTTCATCGGGAGCGCGCCAGATACGCAGTATTTT | CASSFIGSAPDTQYF
TRBJ2-1 | once | - | TRBV7-9 | TGTGCCAGCAGTTCACCAGCAGGGGGAGGTAAAAATGAGCAGTTCTTC | CASSSPAGGGKNEQFF
TRBJ2-2 | - | - | TRBV5-8 | TGTGCCAGCAGCTCCTTCACGGGAGTACTTGGCGGGGAGCTGTTTTTT | CASSSFTGVLGGELFF
TRBJ1-1 | - | - | TRBV14 | TGTGCCAGCAGCCGCACGGTGGGAACTGAAGCTTTCTTT | CASSRTVGTEAFF
TRBJ2-7 | - | - | TRBV27 | TGTGCCAGCAGTTTAAGGTGGGGTAGGGGGAGCTCCTACGAGCAGTACTTC | CASSLRWGRGSSYEQYF
TRBJ2-1 | - | - | TRBV29-1 | TGCAGCGTTGCGACGGGAAGTAGCTCCTACAATGAGCAGTTCTTC | CSVATGSSSYNEQFF
TRBJ2-1 | - | TRBD2 | TRBV30 | TGTGCCTACTTGGGGGGTAGCGGGAGAACGTACAATGAGCAGTTCTTC | CAYLGGSGRTYNEQFF
TRBJ2-7 | - | - | TRBV5-1 | TGCGCCAGCAGCTTGGGGCAGGGTGAGAACGAGCAGTACTTC | CASSLGQGENEQYF
TRBJ1-4 | - | - | TRBV19 | TGTGCCAGTAGTATCGAGGGGGTGAGCGGAATTAATGAAAAACTGTTTTTT | CASSIEGVSGINEKLFF
TRBJ2-2 | - | - | TRBV7-9 | TGTGCCAGCAGACGAGGCCACCAGAACACCGGGGAGCTGTTTTTT | CASRRGHQNTGELFF
TRBJ1-1 | - | TRBD1 | TRBV11-2 | TGTGCCAGCAGCACCCACAGGGGGATGAACACTGAAGCTTTCTTT | CASSTHRGMNTEAFF
TRBJ2-7 | - | TRBD1 | TRBV12-5 | TGTGCTAGTGGTTTGGGGACAGGGTTGGTCGAGCAGTACTTC | CASGLGTGLVEQYF
TRBJ1-1 | - | TRBD1 | TRBV2 | TGTGCCAGCAGTGATAGCGGGACAGCGAACACTGAAGCTTTCTTT | CASSDSGTANTEAFF
TRBJ2-5 | - | - | TRBV11-3 | TGTGCCAGCAGCTTCTTTCCGGGAAGCCAAGAGACCCAGTACTTC | CASSFFPGSQETQYF
TRBJ2-7 | - | TRBD1 | TRBV12-5 | TGTGCTAGTGGTTTGGTACTAGACAGGGCGTTCTCCTACGAGCAGTACTTC | CASGLVLDRAFSYEQYF
TRBJ2-1 | - | TRBD2 | TRBV29-1 | TGCAGCGGGACCGGGACTAGCGGGAGGGGTTCCTACAATGAGCAGTTCTTC | CSGTGTSGRGSYNEQFF
TRBJ2-1 | - | TRBD2 | TRBV24-1 | TGTGCCACCAGTGACTCTACTAGCGGGACGTACTATGAGCAGTTCTTC | CATSDSTSGTYYEQFF
TRBJ2-5 | - | TRBD2 | TRBV27 | TGTGCCAGCAGTTTTTGGCGGGAGGGCCTTGAGACCCAGTACTTC | CASSFWREGLETQYF
TRBJ1-2 | - | - | TRBV6-5 | TGTGCCAGCCGGTATGAGGGCATGGATGGCTACACCTTC | CASRYEGMDGYTF
TRBJ1-1 | - | - | TRBV6-2/TRBV6-3 | TGTGCCAGCAGTTACCTGACGGGGCCGGGCACTGAAGCTTTCTTT | CASSYLTGPGTEAFF
TRBJ2-7 | - | TRBD1 | TRBV14 | TGTGCCAGCAGCCCGGGGACAGGGCCCTCCTACGAGCAGTACTTC | CASSPGTGPSYEQYF